This T cell receptor (beta chain) was captured in a study of blood T cell repertoires in COVID-19. At the level of the study: T cells, B-cell-depleted T cells, or PBMCs provided the cDNA or gDNA that served as material.

Participants, 18 to 89 years old, spanned about 26 US areas. Assignment of participants to cohorts was predicated upon participant-reported clinical history. Assay: immunoSEQ multiplex PCR; the TCRdb copy retains only in-frame clones and omits some. Altogether roughly 200,000 clones are present, about 90% being singletons, with the ten largest covering 3% to 4%. Sequenced input: PBMCs or T cells enriched from blood (not recorded which). The TCR originated in a woman younger than 45 with acute COVID-19.

The CDR3 protein is CASSPTARTGWSPAFF. CDR3 nucleotides: TGTGCCAGCAGTCCCACCGCCCGGACAGGTTGGAGCCCAGCTTTCTTT. The rearrangement joins TRBV11-2 to TRBJ1-1; 7 nucleotides align to TRBD1. Looked up from germline, CDR1 is SGHAT and CDR2 is FQNNGV. The CDR3 has 16 amino acids. Trimming at V came to 6 bases and at J to 10 bases, leaving 20 bases not matched to a gene. The whole variable domain, filled in from reference TRBV11-2 and TRBJ1-1, reads EAGVAQSPRYKIIEKRQSVAFWCNPISGHATLYWYQQILGQGPKLLIQFQNNGVVDDSQLPKDRFSAERLKGVDSTLKIQPAKLEDSAVYLCASSPTARTGWSPAFFGQGTRLTVV.